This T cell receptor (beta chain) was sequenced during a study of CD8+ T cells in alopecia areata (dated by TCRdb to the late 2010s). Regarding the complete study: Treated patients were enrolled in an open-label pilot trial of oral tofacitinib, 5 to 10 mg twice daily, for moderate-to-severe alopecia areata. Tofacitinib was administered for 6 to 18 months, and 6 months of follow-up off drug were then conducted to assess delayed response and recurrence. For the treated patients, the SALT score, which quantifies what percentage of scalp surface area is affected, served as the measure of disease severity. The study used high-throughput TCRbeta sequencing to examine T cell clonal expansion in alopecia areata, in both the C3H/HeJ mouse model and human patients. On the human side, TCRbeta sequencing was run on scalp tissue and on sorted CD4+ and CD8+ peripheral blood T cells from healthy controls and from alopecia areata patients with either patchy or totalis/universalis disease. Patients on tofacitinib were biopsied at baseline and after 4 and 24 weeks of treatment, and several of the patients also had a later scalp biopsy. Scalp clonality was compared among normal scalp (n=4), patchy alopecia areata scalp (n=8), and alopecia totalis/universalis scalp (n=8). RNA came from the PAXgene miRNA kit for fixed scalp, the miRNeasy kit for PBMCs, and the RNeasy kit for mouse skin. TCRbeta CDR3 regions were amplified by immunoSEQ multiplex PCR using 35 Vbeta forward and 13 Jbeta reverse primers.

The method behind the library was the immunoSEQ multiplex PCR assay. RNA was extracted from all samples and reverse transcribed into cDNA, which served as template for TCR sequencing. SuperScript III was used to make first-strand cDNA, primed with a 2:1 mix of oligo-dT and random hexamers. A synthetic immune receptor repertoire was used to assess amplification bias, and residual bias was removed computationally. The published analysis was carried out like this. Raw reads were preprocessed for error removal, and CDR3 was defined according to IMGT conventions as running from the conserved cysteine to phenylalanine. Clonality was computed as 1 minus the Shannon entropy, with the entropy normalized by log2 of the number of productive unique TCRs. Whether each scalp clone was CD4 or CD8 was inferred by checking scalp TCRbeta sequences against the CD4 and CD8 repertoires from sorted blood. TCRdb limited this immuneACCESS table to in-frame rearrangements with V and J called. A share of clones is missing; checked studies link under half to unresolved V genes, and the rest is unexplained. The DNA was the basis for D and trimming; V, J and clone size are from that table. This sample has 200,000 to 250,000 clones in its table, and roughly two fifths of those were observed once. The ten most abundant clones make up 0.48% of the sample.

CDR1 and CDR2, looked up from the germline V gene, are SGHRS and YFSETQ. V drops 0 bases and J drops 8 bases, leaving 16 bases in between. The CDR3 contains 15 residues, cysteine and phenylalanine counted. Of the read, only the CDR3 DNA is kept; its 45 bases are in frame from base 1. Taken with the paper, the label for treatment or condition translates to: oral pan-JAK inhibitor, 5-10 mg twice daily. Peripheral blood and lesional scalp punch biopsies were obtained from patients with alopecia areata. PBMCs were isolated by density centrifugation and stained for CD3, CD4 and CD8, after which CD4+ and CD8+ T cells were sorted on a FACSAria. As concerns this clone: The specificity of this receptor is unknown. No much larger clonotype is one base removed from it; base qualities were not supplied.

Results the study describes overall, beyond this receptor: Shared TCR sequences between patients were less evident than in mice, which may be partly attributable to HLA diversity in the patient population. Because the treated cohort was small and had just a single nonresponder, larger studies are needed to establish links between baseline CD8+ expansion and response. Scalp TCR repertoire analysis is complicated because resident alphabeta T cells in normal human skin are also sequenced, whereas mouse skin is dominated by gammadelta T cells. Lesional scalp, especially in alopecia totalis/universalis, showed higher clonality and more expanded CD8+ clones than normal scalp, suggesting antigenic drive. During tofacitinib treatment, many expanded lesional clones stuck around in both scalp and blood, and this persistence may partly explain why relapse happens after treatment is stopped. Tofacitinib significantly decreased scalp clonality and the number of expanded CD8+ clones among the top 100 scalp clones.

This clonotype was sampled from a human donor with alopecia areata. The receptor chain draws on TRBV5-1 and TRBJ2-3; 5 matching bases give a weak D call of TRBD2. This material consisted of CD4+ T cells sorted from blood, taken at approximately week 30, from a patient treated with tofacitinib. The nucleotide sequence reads TGCGCCAGCAGCTTGGTCCGGAAACCAGAGGGTACGCAGTATTTT. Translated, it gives CASSLVRKPEGTQYF.